This T cell receptor (beta chain) was retrieved from a study of spatial heterogeneity in lung cancer. This clonotype is labeled medium-sized. No antigen is known for it. For a library built for alpha chains, this beta chain is a stray read; little rests on its size. Described time point: sample taken at primary tumor resection. One entry per CDR3 protein, called by TCRdb with MiXCR from the 5' RACE reads. The sample lists about 6,000 distinct CDR3 sequences; around 13% were seen once. Germline CDR1 is SGHTA and CDR2 is FQGNSA. Trimming at V came to 5 bases and at J to 4 bases, leaving 9 bases not matched to a gene. CDR3 size: 17 residues. Overall study results and limits: How many expanded intratumoral alpha and beta TCRs were present tracked the tumor mutation count, which was a count of nonsynonymous mutations.

This TCR came from a male donor with early-stage non-small cell lung cancer. Sequenced here: lung tumor tissue, sampled at surgery. The chain couples TRBV7-2 to TRBJ1-3; 12 bases align to TRBD1. CDR3 amino acids: CASSPAPGQGAGNTIYF. DNA for the CDR3: TGTGCCAGCAGCCCCGCGCCGGGACAGGGGGCGGGAAACACCATATATTTT.